This entry describes one TCR beta chain. Its antigen is still unknown. The data were taken from a study of T cells after yellow fever vaccination. Study-wide background: Fractions of limited cellularity were prepared by means of SMART-Seq v4 Ultra Low Input.

Germline lookup yields CDR1 SGHRS and CDR2 YFSETQ. V lost 0 bases to trimming and J lost 7 bases, with 7 bases between them. The CDR3 loop spans 12 amino acids. Using its own MiXCR run on the 5' RACE reads, TCRdb lists one record per CDR3 protein. This table has roughly 500,000 distinct CDR3 sequences, over 15% appearing once. Study-wide results and caveats: Boosting was followed by the reappearance of most primary-vaccination clones (less than 98% CD4, about 88% CD8).

The receptor's source is a man aged 30 to 45 who received the YFV17D yellow fever vaccine. This material consisted of PBMCs, taken 15 days after the yellow fever booster vaccination. The rearrangement joins TRBV5-1 to TRBJ1-1; D gene uncertain. Written as DNA, the CDR3 is TGCGCCAGCAGCTTGGGGGAGGGTGAAGCTTTCTTT. As protein: CASSLGEGEAFF.